This passage covers 26 T cell receptor beta chains from one sample sequenced in a study of CD8 T cells in Susac syndrome. After extraction with the RNeasy kit, about 0.45 to 1 ug of the RNA was reverse transcribed using random hexamers. A single record per CDR3 protein comes from TCRdb applying MiXCR to the immunoSEQ multiplex PCR reads. Among about 300,000 distinct CDR3 sequences listed, 70% to 90% were seen once. Material: CD8+ T cells from PBMCs. These receptors were taken from a human donor with multiple sclerosis.

This clonotype occurred once. This rearrangement joins TRBV5-6 to TRBJ2-1; D remains unclear. Trimming removed 3 bases from V and 5 bases from J, with 6 bases in between. Germline V gives CDR1 SGHDT, CDR2 YYEEEE. The length of the CDR3 is 12 residues. Here the CDR3 DNA reads TGTGCCAGCAGCTCAACAGACAATGAGCAGTTCTTC. Translated: CASSSTDNEQFF.

This rearrangement joins TRBV30 to TRBJ2-7; unclear D gene. There are 13 residues in the CDR3. The germline gives CDR1 GTSNPN, CDR2 SVGIG (reference sequence). Trimming stripped 2 bases from V and 2 bases from J, with 10 bases between. The CDR3 sequence is CAWSLGSAYEQYF. The DNA of the CDR3 is TGTGCCTGGAGTTTAGGGTCTGCCTACGAGCAGTACTTC. Supplemented by reference TRBV30 and TRBJ2-7, the full variable domain reads SQTIHQWPATLVQPVGSPLSLECTVEGTSNPNLYWYRQAAGRGLQLLFYSVGIGQISSEVPQNLSASRPQDRQFILSSKKLLLSDSGFYLCAWSLGSAYEQYFGPGTRLTVT.

V usage is TRBV12-3 or TRBV12-4 and J usage is TRBJ2-5; TRBD1 agrees at 7 bases. Trimming removed 6 bases from V and 6 bases from J; junction bases left unmatched: 4. The CDR3 runs 12 residues. CDR3: CASSPGQKTQYF. In DNA form, the CDR3 reads TGTGCCAGCAGCCCGGGACAGAAGACCCAGTACTTC.

V usage is TRBV2 and J usage is TRBJ2-1; tentative D call: TRBD2 (6 bases). V lost 6 bases and J 7 bases, leaving 16 bases between the germline ends. The CDR3 extends over 14 amino acids. Looked up from germline, CDR1 is SNHLY and CDR2 is FYNNEI. The DNA of the CDR3 is TGTGCCAGCAGATCATCGGGACTCTCGAATGAGCAGTTCTTC. Translating gives CASRSSGLSNEQFF. Full variable domain (remainder filled in from reference TRBV2 and TRBJ2-1): EPEVTQTPSHQVTQMGQEVILRCVPISNHLYFYWYRQILGQKVEFLVSFYNNEISEKSEIFDDQFSVERPDGSNFTLKIRSTKLEDSAMYFCASRSSGLSNEQFFGPGTRLTVL.

The V gene is TRBV6-1, the J gene TRBJ2-5; D is ambiguous. CDR1 is MNHNS and CDR2 is SASEGT in the germline V gene. V dropped 1 base and J dropped 4 bases, with 16 bases sitting between them. The CDR3 contains 16 residues. DNA of the CDR3: TGTGCCAGCAGTGAAGGGCACGCCAGAAGGGTAGAGACCCAGTACTTC. Encoded protein: CASSEGHARRVETQYF.

The chain is built from TRBV7-9 and TRBJ2-1, with TRBD2 as a possible D gene (5 bases). The ends were cut back, 2 bases at V and 8 bases at J, with 7 bases in the middle. The CDR3 runs to 12 residues. Germline CDR1 is SEHNR and CDR2 is FQNEAQ (reference sequence). The CDR3 DNA reads TGTGCCAGCAGCTTAATGGGAGATGAGCAGTTCTTC. This gives the protein CASSLMGDEQFF. The full variable domain, with the rest looked up from reference TRBV7-9 and TRBJ2-1, is DTGVSQNPRHKITKRGQNVTFRCDPISEHNRLYWYRQTLGQGPEFLTYFQNEAQLEKSRLLSDRFSAERPKGSFSTLEIQRTEQGDSAMYLCASSLMGDEQFFGPGTRLTVL.

V usage is TRBV27 and J usage is TRBJ2-5; 10 positions agree with TRBD2. Germline lookup yields CDR1 MNHEY and CDR2 SMNVEV (reference sequence). The CDR3 runs to 15 residues. V dropped 5 bases and J dropped 7; count of bases not matched to a gene: 10. As DNA, the CDR3 is TGTGCCAGCAGTCTCTCTTTAGCGGGAGGTGGGACCCAGTACTTC. Residues: CASSLSLAGGGTQYF.

The V gene is TRBV7-9, the J gene TRBJ2-1, with D maybe TRBD1 (6 bases). The V gene lost 6 bases and the J gene lost 4 bases, with 19 bases spanning the gap. Germline V gene sequence: CDR1 SEHNR, CDR2 FQNEAQ (reference sequence). The CDR3 length is 16 residues. CDR3 nucleotides: TGTGCCAGCAGAACCACTCCGGGGACACCATACAATGAGCAGTTCTTC. As protein: CASRTTPGTPYNEQFF. Based on the CDR3 plus reference TRBV7-9 and TRBJ2-1, the full variable domain is DTGVSQNPRHKITKRGQNVTFRCDPISEHNRLYWYRQTLGQGPEFLTYFQNEAQLEKSRLLSDRFSAERPKGSFSTLEIQRTEQGDSAMYLCASRTTPGTPYNEQFFGPGTRLTVL.

This chain uses TRBV6-2 or TRBV6-3 with TRBJ1-4, with D unclear. This CDR3 has 13 residues. V gave up 1 base and J gave up 7 bases, with 7 bases separating them. The germline CDR1 and CDR2 sequences are MNHEY and SVGEGT. CDR3 amino acids: CASSYWAGEKLFF. CDR3 bases: TGTGCCAGCAGTTACTGGGCAGGTGAAAAACTGTTTTTT.

The V call is TRBV19, the J call TRBJ1-1; D uncertain. The germline V and J ends were trimmed by 2 bases and 6 bases, with 7 bases remaining between them. Germline V lookup: CDR1 LNHDA, CDR2 SQIVND (reference sequence). The CDR3 sequence is 12 residues long. CDR3 nucleotide sequence: TGTGCCAGTAGTATACCGGGCGCTGAAGCTTTCTTT. Amino acids: CASSIPGAEAFF.

This clonotype came up once. The chain couples TRBV27 to TRBJ1-1; TRBD1 aligns across 10 bases. V dropped 2 bases and J dropped 5; count of bases not matched to a gene: 11. Germline V gene sequence: CDR1 MNHEY, CDR2 SMNVEV (reference sequence). CDR3 size: 17 residues. CDR3 DNA sequence: TGTGCCAGCAGTTTACGGGTCGACAGGGGGCTCAGGACTGAAGCTTTCTTT. Its protein product is CASSLRVDRGLRTEAFF.

This clonotype is a singleton in its sample. The chain combines TRBV29-1 with TRBJ2-2, with TRBD1 identical over 7 bases. Germline CDR1 is SQVTM and CDR2 is ANQGSEA. With 6 bases clipped from V and 6 bases from J, the junction kept 4 bases outside the gene matches. This CDR3 comprises 12 residues. CDR3 protein: CSVTGRPGELFF. As DNA, the CDR3 is TGCAGCGTGACAGGGCGCCCCGGGGAGCTGTTTTTT.

J is TRBJ2-5 and V is TRBV6-2 or TRBV6-3, with 13 bases aligning to TRBD2. Germline assignment: CDR1 MNHEY and CDR2 SVGEGT. The CDR3 totals 16 residues. V lost 2 bases to trimming and J lost 3 bases; unmatched junction nucleotides: 3. The CDR3 DNA reads as TGTGCCAGCAGTTACCTCGGACTAGCGGGGGAAGAGACCCAGTACTTC. Its translation: CASSYLGLAGEETQYF.

This sequence joins TRBV7-9 and TRBJ2-6; D possibly corresponds to TRBD1 (6 bases). The V and J ends lost 11 bases and 1 base respectively, with 18 bases between them. Germline CDR1 reads SEHNR; CDR2 reads FQNEAQ (reference sequence). The CDR3 is made up of 16 amino acids. CDR3 nucleotide sequence: TGTGCCGGCCAGAGGGGGAACCCTTCTGGGGCCAACGTCCTGACTTTC. This translates into CAGQRGNPSGANVLTF.

The chain employs TRBV7-9 and TRBJ2-7; D not resolved. The CDR3 contains 14 residues. From germline, CDR1 is SEHNR and CDR2 FQNEAQ (reference sequence). The germline V and J ends were trimmed by 1 base and 7 bases, with 14 bases remaining between them. The CDR3 loop is CASSLVLGSSEQYF. The CDR3 DNA reads as TGTGCCAGCAGCTTAGTCCTCGGCTCTAGTGAGCAGTACTTC.

The chain couples TRBV7-9 to TRBJ2-3; 7 bases match TRBD1. Germline assignment: CDR1 SEHNR and CDR2 FQNEAQ (reference sequence). The CDR3 has 16 amino acids. Trimming at V came to 5 bases and at J to 2 bases, leaving 10 bases not matched to a gene. The CDR3 is CASSPGLGGITDTQYF. For the CDR3, the DNA is TGTGCCAGCAGCCCCGGGTTAGGGGGCATCACAGATACGCAGTATTTT.

For the CDR3, the DNA is TGTGCCAGCAGCCCCTCAGGGGGAGTCTGGGAGCAGTACTTC. It is translated as CASSPSGGVWEQYF. The rearrangement uses TRBV7-2 and TRBJ2-7, with TRBD1 identical over 7 bases. Losses at the gene ends were 5 bases for V and 7 bases for J; bases not matched to a gene: 11. Germline V gives CDR1 SGHTA, CDR2 FQGNSA. The CDR3 spans 14 residues.

CDR3 in amino acids: CASSPATETQYF. The CDR3 DNA is TGTGCCAGCAGTCCAGCTACAGAGACCCAGTACTTC. This chain uses TRBV12-3 or TRBV12-4 with TRBJ2-5; D unresolved. V was cut by 5 bases and J by 4 bases, with 8 bases left in between. The CDR3 runs to 12 residues.

J is TRBJ2-5 and V is TRBV20-1; either TRBD1 or TRBD2 may supply D (5 bases each). Trimming stripped 4 bases from V and 4 bases from J, with 16 bases between. The CDR3 spans 14 residues. CDR1 DFQATT and CDR2 SNEGSKA come from the germline V gene (reference sequence). The CDR3 DNA sequence: TGCAGTGCTAAGACGTATGCAGGGACAGAGACCCAGTACTTC. Amino acids: CSAKTYAGTETQYF.

The rearrangement links TRBV30 to TRBJ1-1; D ambiguous. Germline-derived CDR1 and CDR2 are GTSNPN and SVGIG (reference sequence). This CDR3 has 12 amino acids. Trimming took 4 bases from V and 2 from J, leaving 8 bases between them. CDR3 in amino acids: CAWTDYNTEAFF. As DNA, the CDR3 is TGTGCCTGGACAGACTACAACACTGAAGCTTTCTTT.

The chain uses TRBV12-3 or TRBV12-4 and TRBJ2-3, with 10 positions matching TRBD1. The CDR3 length is 18 residues. V was pared by 5 bases and J by 2 bases, with 13 bases of the junction left unmatched. In DNA, the CDR3 is TGTGCCAGCAGTCTGGGGACAGGGGCCAGCCCCCACACAGATACGCAGTATTTT. Translating gives CASSLGTGASPHTDTQYF.

The CDR3 spells CAISEGGEAYEQYF. DNA of the CDR3: TGTGCCATCAGTGAGGGGGGGGAGGCCTACGAGCAGTACTTC. The chain recombines TRBV10-3 with TRBJ2-7, with 7 bases fitting TRBD2. J lost 2 bases, V lost 2 bases, and 3 bases had no gene match. The CDR3 loop spans 14 amino acids. Germline values: CDR1 ENHRY, CDR2 SYGVKD.

Here the CDR3 DNA reads TGTGCCAGCAGTTTAAGAGGCCCCAGGGGCACAGATACGCAGTATTTT. Its translation is CASSLRGPRGTDTQYF. V usage is TRBV12-3 or TRBV12-4 and J usage is TRBJ2-3; weak D call: TRBD1 (5 bases). Trimming stripped 2 bases from V and 1 base from J, with 13 bases between. CDR3 length: 16 residues.

The chain combines TRBV28 with TRBJ2-7; 8 nucleotides line up with TRBD1. The CDR3 is made up of 15 amino acids. The V gene end was trimmed by 3 bases and the J gene end by 3 bases; junction bases not matched to a gene: 7. Germline V gene lookup returns CDR1 MDHEN and CDR2 SYDVKM. The chain's CDR3 is CASSFRGLKLYEQYF. CDR3 in DNA: TGTGCCAGCAGTTTCAGGGGGCTAAAACTCTACGAGCAGTACTTC.

CDR3 sequence reads: CASSQDQGAGETQYF. CDR3 in DNA: TGCGCCAGCAGCCAAGATCAGGGGGCAGGAGAGACCCAGTACTTC. The chain links TRBV4-3 to TRBJ2-5; TRBD1 agrees at 8 bases. The CDR3 has 15 residues. V lost 0 bases to trimming and J lost 4 bases; unmatched junction nucleotides: 4. Germline assignment: CDR1 LGHNA and CDR2 YSLEER.

This chain uses TRBV6-2 or TRBV6-3 with TRBJ2-3; 9 nucleotides match TRBD2. V gave up 7 bases and J gave up 3 bases; unmatched junction bases: 5. CDR3 length: 14 residues. Germline V CDR1 and CDR2: MNHEY, SVGEGT. Here the CDR3 DNA reads TGTGCCAGCAAAGTAGCGGGGGAGACAGATACGCAGTATTTT. It translates to CASKVAGETDTQYF.